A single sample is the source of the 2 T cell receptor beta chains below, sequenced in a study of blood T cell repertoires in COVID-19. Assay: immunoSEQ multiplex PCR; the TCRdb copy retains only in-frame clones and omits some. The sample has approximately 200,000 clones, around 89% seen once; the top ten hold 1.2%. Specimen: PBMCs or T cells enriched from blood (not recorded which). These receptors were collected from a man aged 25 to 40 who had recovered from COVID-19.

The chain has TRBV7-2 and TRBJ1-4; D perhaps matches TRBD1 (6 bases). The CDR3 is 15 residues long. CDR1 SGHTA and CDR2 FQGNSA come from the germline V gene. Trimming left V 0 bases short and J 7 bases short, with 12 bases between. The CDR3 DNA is TGTGCCAGCAGCTTAGCGGCAGGGGCTGGTGAAAAACTGTTTTTT. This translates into CASSLAAGAGEKLFF.

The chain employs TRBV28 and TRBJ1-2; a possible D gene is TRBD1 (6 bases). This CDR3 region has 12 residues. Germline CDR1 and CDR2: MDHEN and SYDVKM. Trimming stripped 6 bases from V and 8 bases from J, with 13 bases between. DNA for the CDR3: TGTGCCAGCAGCAGGGGCATGGGGGGCTACACCTTC. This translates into CASSRGMGGYTF.